The T cell receptor (beta chain) described here comes from a study of T cell responses to AZD1222 COVID-19 vaccine. V lost 3 bases, J lost 2 bases, and 12 bases lay in between. CDR3 size: 16 residues. Per the germline V gene, CDR1 is SGHDT and CDR2 is YYEEEE. The table came from immunoSEQ multiplex PCR; TCRdb's copy has only in-frame clones and leaves some out. The table includes around 88,000 clones, roughly nine tenths detected once. This chain connects TRBV5-6 to TRBJ2-6; tentatively, D is TRBD2 (7 bases). The source of this sequence is an adult in good health. Source: peripheral blood, taken on day 0 of AZD1222 vaccination. CDR3 loop: CASSSLGGAGANVLTF. Written as DNA, the CDR3 is TGTGCCAGCAGCTCGCTAGGGGGGGCTGGGGCCAACGTCCTGACTTTC. Combining the CDR3 with reference TRBV5-6 and TRBJ2-6 gives the whole variable domain DAGVTQSPTHLIKTRGQQVTLRCSPKSGHDTVSWYQQALGQGPQFIFQYYEEEERQRGNFPDRFSGHQFPNYSSELNVNALLLGDSALYLCASSSLGGAGANVLTFGAGSRLTVL.